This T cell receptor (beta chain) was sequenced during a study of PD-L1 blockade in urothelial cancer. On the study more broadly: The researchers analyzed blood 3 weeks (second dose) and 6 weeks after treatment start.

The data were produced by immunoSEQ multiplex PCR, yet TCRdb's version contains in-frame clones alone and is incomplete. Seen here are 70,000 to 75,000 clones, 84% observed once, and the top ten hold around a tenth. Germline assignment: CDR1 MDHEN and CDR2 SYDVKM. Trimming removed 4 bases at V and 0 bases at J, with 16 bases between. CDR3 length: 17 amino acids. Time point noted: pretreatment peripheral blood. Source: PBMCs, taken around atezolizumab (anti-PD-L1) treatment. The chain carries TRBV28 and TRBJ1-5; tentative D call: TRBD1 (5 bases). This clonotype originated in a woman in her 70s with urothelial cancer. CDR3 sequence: CASSSPLGGGSNQPQHF. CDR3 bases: TGTGCCAGCAGTTCCCCCCTGGGGGGAGGTAGCAATCAGCCCCAGCATTTT.